The 14 T cell receptor beta chains listed next were all sequenced from one sample in a study of tumor and adjacent non-tumor tissue in lung cancer. A modified ARM-PCR protocol with three rounds of nested PCR amplified TCRbeta. One entry per CDR3 protein, called by TCRdb with MiXCR from the multiplex PCR reads. The sample has 75,000 to 80,000 distinct CDR3 sequences; 80% are singletons. This sample's RNA came from whole unsorted tissue. Sequencing was carried out using lung tumor tissue. Receptors originate from a woman in her forties or fifties with non-small cell lung cancer.

Comments on this clonotype: Compared with germline, one end of the junction differs, possibly owing to a read error. The chain carries TRBV11-2 and TRBJ2-5; D is undetermined. This CDR3 region has 12 residues. Looked up from germline, CDR1 is SGHAT and CDR2 is FQNNGV. The DNA of the CDR3 is TGTGCCAGCAGCCGTACAGTGGAGATCCAGTACTTC. Its protein product is CASSRTVEIQYF.

This clonotype was picked up one time. The V call is TRBV30, the J call TRBJ2-1; 7 bases align to TRBD2. The J segment lost 10 bases and the V segment lost 0 bases, leaving 3 bases of the junction unmatched. CDR3 size: 12 residues. The germline V gene encodes CDR1 GTSNPN and CDR2 SVGIG (reference sequence). As DNA, the CDR3 is TGTGCCTGGAGTGTACGGGGGGTCGAGCAGTTCTTC. Translation gives CAWSVRGVEQFF. The whole variable domain, filled in from reference TRBV30 and TRBJ2-1, reads SQTIHQWPATLVQPVGSPLSLECTVEGTSNPNLYWYRQAAGRGLQLLFYSVGIGQISSEVPQNLSASRPQDRQFILSSKKLLLSDSGFYLCAWSVRGVEQFFGPGTRLTVL.

This clonotype was seen more than once but under ten times. The junction and the germline gene differ at one end; a read error may be behind it. V is TRBV4-2 and J is TRBJ1-1, with D maybe TRBD1 (6 bases). Germline values: CDR1 LGHNA, CDR2 YNFKEQ. This CDR3 is built from 15 residues. CDR3 DNA sequence: TGTGCCAGGAGCCAAGACGGGGGGCGGGGGACTGAAGCCTTCTTT. Translated, it gives CARSQDGGRGTEAFF.

In the case of this clonotype: An end of the junction does not agree with germline; a read error may underlie this. The chain combines TRBV29-1 with TRBJ1-3, with D hard to call. The V gene's germline CDR1 is SQVTM and CDR2 ANQGSEA. The CDR3 consists of 15 residues. CDR3 nucleotides: TGCAGCGTTGACTCGGGCATTGGCTCTGGAAACACCGTATATTTT. Translating it yields CSVDSGIGSGNTVYF.

As concerns this clonotype: One junction end disagrees with the germline gene, perhaps due to a read error. V is TRBV12-3 or TRBV12-4 and J is TRBJ2-7; the match to TRBD2 covers 8 bases. CDR3 size: 12 residues. The CDR3 DNA follows: TGTGGCAGCGGGACTAGTATTTACGAACAGTACTTC. Translating gives CGSGTSIYEQYF.

This clonotype came up many times. The chain employs TRBV24-1 and TRBJ2-5; a weak D match, TRBD2 (5 bases). Germline CDR1 reads KGHDR; CDR2 reads SFDVKD. V was cut by 4 bases and J by 7 bases, with 15 bases left in between. The CDR3 is 14 amino acids. CDR3 in amino acids: CATSESAGGGTQYF. Written as DNA, the CDR3 is TGTGCCACCAGTGAGTCGGCAGGAGGAGGGACCCAGTACTTC.

This clonotype was found once. Lacking the conserved final phenylalanine or tryptophan, this CDR3 likely reflects a read error. This sequence joins TRBV20-1 and TRBJ1-1; D is unresolved. Deletions cut 6 bases from V and 7 bases from J, with 15 bases between. The germline gives CDR1 DFQATT, CDR2 SNEGSKA (reference sequence). This CDR3 has 12 amino acids. CDR3 bases: TGCAGTGCCCTAGGACTAGGGCGTGAAGCTTTCTCT. It specifies CSALGLGREAFS.

A note on this clonotype: Mismatch with germline at one junction end may stem from a read error. The CDR3 sequence is CASSLVTGRTGPYEKYF. The CDR3 DNA reads as TGTGCCAGCAGCTTAGTCACGGGACGCACGGGGCCCTACGAGAAGTACTTC. J is TRBJ2-7 and V is TRBV11-2; D possibly uses TRBD1 or TRBD2 (5 bases each). The CDR3 totals 17 residues. Germline V gene lookup returns CDR1 SGHAT and CDR2 FQNNGV.

As regards this clonotype: The CDR3 end shows no conserved phenylalanine or tryptophan, and so a read error is likely. The chain couples TRBV12-3 or TRBV12-4 to TRBJ1-5; D is perhaps TRBD1 (5 bases). The CDR3 has 14 amino acids. For the CDR3, the DNA is TGTGCCAGCAGTGACACAGGTGGTATTCAGTCCCAGCATGTT. The encoded protein is CASSDTGGIQSQHV.

Details on this clonotype: At one end the junction does not follow the germline gene, possibly because of a read error. The chain links TRBV6-1 to TRBJ2-1, with 16 bases identical to TRBD2. The CDR3 length is 17 residues. The germline CDR1 and CDR2 sequences are MNHNS and SASEGT. In nucleotides, the CDR3 is TGTGCTAGCAATGAAGCCCAACCGGGACTAGCGGGAGGGAGGACGTTCTTC. Encoded protein: CASNEAQPGLAGGRTFF.

About this clonotype itself: A junction end diverges from the germline sequence, so it may reflect a read error. The V call is TRBV7-8, the J call TRBJ2-7; 9 nucleotides agree with TRBD2. This CDR3 spans 16 amino acids. The germline CDR1 and CDR2 sequences are SGHVS and FQNEAQ. Here the CDR3 DNA reads TGTGTCAGCAGCTTAGGAAGTAGCGGGAGTGGTTTCGAGCAATACTTC. Its protein product is CVSSLGSSGSGFEQYF.

This clonotype occurred once. This sequence joins TRBV20-1 and TRBJ2-7, with D possibly matching TRBD1 (5 bases). The CDR3 extends over 15 amino acids. The germline CDR1 and CDR2 sequences are DFQATT and SNEGSKA (reference sequence). V lost 8 bases, J lost 2 bases, and 22 bases lay in between. This CDR3 reads CSPKSGWIGAYEQYF. In nucleotides, the CDR3 is TGCAGTCCTAAAAGTGGCTGGATAGGGGCCTACGAGCAGTACTTC.

A note on this clonotype: At one of its ends the junction is not consistent with the germline gene, which may arise from a read error. V usage is TRBV20-1 and J usage is TRBJ2-3; 7 bases match TRBD1. This CDR3 spans 16 amino acids. Per the germline V gene, CDR1 is DFQATT and CDR2 is SNEGSKA (reference sequence). Here the CDR3 DNA reads TGCAGTGCCGTCGGCCCTACGACAGGGAGCGCAGATACGCAATATTTT. Translated, it gives CSAVGPTTGSADTQYF.

Notes on this clonotype: A junction boundary mismatches the germline segment, possibly from a read error. The chain recombines TRBV20-1 with TRBJ1-6; tentatively, D is TRBD1 (5 bases). The CDR3 is made up of 14 amino acids. Germline V gives CDR1 DFQATT, CDR2 SNEGSKA (reference sequence). This chain's CDR3 is CSVLSGREFSSLHF. CDR3 coding DNA: TGCAGTGTTCTGTCGGGGCGCGAGTTTTCATCCCTCCACTTT.